This T cell receptor beta chain was recorded in a study of identical twins' blood T cells. TCRdb used MiXCR to reprocess the 5' RACE reads, holding one entry per CDR3 protein. The data contain about 370,000 distinct CDR3 sequences, about 28% of them singletons. Study-wide findings and caveats: Top TCRbeta clonotypes were shared more with twin than unrelated donors.

This CDR3 is built from 13 residues. Trimming pared 3 bases from V and 4 bases from J, leaving 13 bases between. Germline assignment: CDR1 SQVTM and CDR2 ANQGSEA. To note about this clonotype: Its antigen is currently unknown.

This rearrangement joins TRBV29-1 to TRBJ2-7, with D possibly TRBD2 on 7 matching bases. Sample: PBMCs. The clonotype comes from a woman aged 18-49 years in good health. CDR3 amino acids: CSVEGGQGYEQYF. CDR3 bases: TGCAGCGTTGAGGGGGGGCAGGGATACGAGCAGTACTTC.